A single sample gave rise to the 4 T cell receptor beta chains below, sequenced in a study of T-cell memory formation after mild COVID-19. Using its own MiXCR run on the 5' RACE reads, TCRdb lists one record per CDR3 protein. The repertoire holds about 240,000 distinct CDR3 sequences, with around 10% as singletons. Specimen: PBMCs or a T cell subset sorted from them (not recorded which). The source of these receptors is a man aged 18 to 30 who had mild COVID-19 (a few samples of this study predate the infection). Cell type and time point are not known.

This rearrangement joins TRBV5-5 to TRBJ1-3, with 7 bases lining up with TRBD1. Trimming at V came to 3 bases and at J to 7 bases, leaving 7 bases not matched to a gene. CDR1 is SGHKS, CDR2 YYEKEE, per germline (reference sequence). The CDR3 spans 14 residues. The chain's CDR3 is CASSSTRGGNTIYF. The CDR3 DNA reads TGTGCCAGCAGCTCGACCAGGGGGGGTAACACCATATATTTT.

This clonotype was counted only a few times. The rearrangement joins TRBV20-1 to TRBJ2-7, with a possible D match to TRBD1 (5 bases). Germline V gene data show CDR1 as DFQATT and CDR2 as SNEGSKA (reference sequence). V lost 6 bases, J lost 4 bases, and 16 bases lay in between. This CDR3 spans 13 amino acids. The CDR3: CSASGGAEYEQYF. The CDR3 nucleotides read TGCAGTGCGAGTGGTGGGGCGGAGTACGAGCAGTACTTC.

V gene TRBV21-1 combines with J gene TRBJ2-3; the table gives TRBD2 as D, unverified against the DNA. TRBV21-1 is tagged as a pseudogene. This CDR3 is 17 amino acids long. CDR3 sequence reads: CASSSRTSGGAKDTQYF. CDR3 DNA sequence: TGTGCCAGCAGCTCACGGACTAGCGGGGGGGCCAAAGATACGCAGTATTTT.

This clonotype was observed a few times. The CDR3 loop is CASSYSGTGDFTEAFF. For the CDR3, the DNA is TGTGCCAGCAGTTACAGCGGGACAGGAGATTTCACTGAAGCTTTCTTT. The rearrangement uses TRBV6-5 and TRBJ1-1, with 8 bases aligning to TRBD1. The CDR3 covers 16 residues. The V gene end was trimmed by 2 bases and the J gene end by 4 bases; junction bases not matched to a gene: 9. Germline CDR1 MNHEY, CDR2 SVGAGI.